The 26 T cell receptor beta chains reported below all come from one sample, sequenced in a study of shared clonotypes between healthy human individuals. Data came from immunoSEQ multiplex PCR; TCRdb stores just in-frame clones and leaves some out. The table shows roughly 2.5 million clones, with over 85% occurring only once. Sequences were obtained from naive CD4+ T cells sorted from blood. Regarding subset: CD45RA+ positively selected. All receptors come from a man aged 18 to 35 in good health.

J is TRBJ2-6 and V is TRBV6-5; no clear D gene. V shed 2 bases and J shed 0 bases, with 8 bases lying between them. CDR1 is MNHEY and CDR2 is SVGAGI in the germline V gene. CDR3 size: 16 residues. This CDR3 reads CASSYQIFSGANVLTF. The CDR3 nucleotides read TGTGCCAGCAGTTACCAGATTTTCTCTGGGGCCAACGTCCTGACTTTC.

V and J are TRBV6-6 and TRBJ1-4; TRBD1 matches 7 bases. V gave up 6 bases and J gave up 7 bases; unmatched junction bases: 11. The CDR3 is 15 amino acids. Germline V gene data show CDR1 as MNHNY and CDR2 as SVGAGI (reference sequence). For the CDR3, the DNA is TGTGCCAGCAGCCTCCTCCAGGGGGTAGTTGAAAAACTGTTTTTT. Its translation is CASSLLQGVVEKLFF.

Notes on this clone: Other DNA sequences in the sample encode the same CDR3. The J gene is TRBJ1-5, the V gene TRBV4-1, with a possible D match to TRBD1 (6 bases). V was clipped by 0 bases and J by 1 base, with 10 bases between them. This CDR3 is built from 16 residues. Per germline, CDR1 MGHRA and CDR2 YSYEKL. The CDR3, as DNA: TGCGCCAGCAGCCAAGAGGGGAGGGGGAGCAATCAGCCCCAGCATTTT. It yields the protein CASSQEGRGSNQPQHF.

The chain couples TRBV30 to TRBJ2-7; the D gene is possibly TRBD1 (5 bases). V was pared by 0 bases and J by 2 bases, with 8 bases between. Per the germline V gene, CDR1 is GTSNPN and CDR2 is SVGIG (reference sequence). CDR3 length equals 13 residues. CDR3 in amino acids: CAWSVARAYEQYF. The DNA for the CDR3 is TGTGCCTGGAGTGTAGCCAGGGCCTACGAGCAGTACTTC. The full variable domain, in which reference TRBV30 and TRBJ2-7 provide the parts outside the CDR3, is SQTIHQWPATLVQPVGSPLSLECTVEGTSNPNLYWYRQAAGRGLQLLFYSVGIGQISSEVPQNLSASRPQDRQFILSSKKLLLSDSGFYLCAWSVARAYEQYFGPGTRLTVT.

The genes are TRBV2 and TRBJ1-2; TRBD1 might be the D (6 bases). V lost 6 bases, J lost 0 bases, and 8 bases lay in between. This CDR3 is built from 13 residues. Germline CDR1 and CDR2: SNHLY and FYNNEI. CDR3 sequence: CASSGTPNYGYTF. CDR3 DNA: TGTGCCAGCAGCGGGACACCTAACTATGGCTACACCTTC.

The CDR3 bases are TGCGCCAGCAGTCAATCTTATGTAAGGGGGCGGGAGGGCCCAGAGACCCAGTACTTC. It encodes CASSQSYVRGREGPETQYF. The gene calls are TRBV23-1 and TRBJ2-5, with TRBD2 matching 9 bases. TRBV23-1 is marked as an open reading frame, function uncertain. The CDR3 is 19 amino acids. V lost 0 bases, J lost 4 bases, and 15 bases stayed unmatched.

The V and J genes are TRBV21-1 and TRBJ2-7; the DNA was not used to check the table's D call, TRBD2. TRBV21-1 is termed a pseudogene. The CDR3 is made up of 12 amino acids. The CDR3 loop is CASPGGTYEQYF. The CDR3 nucleotides are TGTGCCAGCCCGGGGGGCACCTACGAGCAGTACTTC.

V gene TRBV4-1 combines with J gene TRBJ2-3; TRBD2 agrees at 8 bases. Germline loops: CDR1 MGHRA, CDR2 YSYEKL. This CDR3 region has 15 residues. Trimming cost V 2 bases and J 4 bases; bases outside gene matches: 5. This CDR3 is CASSQQLAVADTQYF. Written as DNA, the CDR3 is TGCGCCAGCAGCCAACAACTAGCGGTGGCAGATACGCAGTATTTT.

V usage is TRBV5-1 and J usage is TRBJ2-1; D may correspond to TRBD1 or TRBD2 (7 bases each). Germline CDR1 SGHRS, CDR2 YFSETQ. V was trimmed by 7 bases and J by 4 bases, leaving 12 bases between them. The CDR3 runs 13 residues. The DNA for the CDR3 is TGCGCCAGCGCCCAGGGGGGGTACAATGAGCAGTTCTTC. Amino acids: CASAQGGYNEQFF.

V is TRBV5-1 and J is TRBJ1-1, with D perhaps matching TRBD1 (5 bases). Germline lookup yields CDR1 SGHRS and CDR2 YFSETQ. This CDR3 is built from 15 residues. V lost 0 bases and J 4 bases, leaving 13 bases between the germline ends. The CDR3 loop reads CASSLEWQGSTEAFF. As DNA, the CDR3 is TGCGCCAGCAGCTTGGAATGGCAGGGCAGCACTGAAGCTTTCTTT.

Comments on this clone: Other DNA sequences in this sample translate to the same CDR3. The gene calls are TRBV18 and TRBJ1-1; D gene uncertain. V lost 3 bases and J lost 3, with 8 bases in between. CDR1 KGHSH and CDR2 LQKENI come from the germline V gene. The CDR3 spans 13 residues. CDR3 in amino acids: CASSPSLDTEAFF. The CDR3 DNA is TGTGCCAGCTCACCGAGCCTAGACACTGAAGCTTTCTTT.

V usage is TRBV6-6 and J usage is TRBJ2-3; TRBD2 agrees at 9 bases. Germline trimming cut 6 bases from V and 3 bases from J; bases unmatched to any gene: 4. The germline gives CDR1 MNHNY, CDR2 SVGAGI (reference sequence). The CDR3 sequence is 14 residues long. The CDR3 DNA sequence: TGTGCCAGCAGAATAGCGGGAGTGACAGATACGCAGTATTTT. This codes for CASRIAGVTDTQYF.

The chain couples TRBV9 to TRBJ2-1; D remains ambiguous. The CDR3 totals 15 residues. Deletions cut 3 bases from V and 3 bases from J, with 13 bases between. Germline CDR1 is SGDLS and CDR2 is YYNGEE. The CDR3 region has the DNA TGTGCCAGCAGCGGGGCCGGTTCGGGCTACAATGAGCAGTTCTTC. Amino acids: CASSGAGSGYNEQFF.

Regarding this clone: Other DNA sequences in the sample encode the same CDR3. The chain recombines TRBV4-1 with TRBJ2-1; possibly TRBD2 for D (5 bases). Trimming took 1 base from V and 0 from J, leaving 7 bases between them. The CDR3 loop spans 15 amino acids. Per the germline V gene, CDR1 is MGHRA and CDR2 is YSYEKL. In DNA form, the CDR3 reads TGCGCCAGCAGCCAAGTCGGAGGCTCCTACAATGAGCAGTTCTTC. Translated, it gives CASSQVGGSYNEQFF.

V and J are TRBV5-1 and TRBJ2-1; 7 positions match TRBD2. The J segment lost 0 bases and the V segment lost 4 bases, leaving 7 bases of the junction unmatched. This CDR3 region has 16 residues. The germline gives CDR1 SGHRS, CDR2 YFSETQ. Here the CDR3 reads CASSAYGGSSYNEQFF. CDR3 nucleotides: TGCGCCAGCAGCGCCTACGGGGGGAGCTCCTACAATGAGCAGTTCTTC.

The chain employs TRBV5-4 and TRBJ2-2; 7 bases fit TRBD1. This CDR3 spans 14 amino acids. Germline CDR1 reads SGHNT; CDR2 reads YYREEE (reference sequence). Losses at the gene ends were 4 bases for V and 5 bases for J; bases not matched to a gene: 5. The chain's CDR3 is CASSDQQGTGELFF. DNA of the CDR3: TGTGCCAGCAGCGATCAACAGGGGACCGGGGAGCTGTTTTTT.

As regards this clone: The same CDR3 can be traced to other DNA sequences in this sample. The chain links TRBV11-2 to TRBJ2-7, with 7 bases matching TRBD2. The CDR3 has 13 amino acids. Unmatched junction bases numbered 0, after V lost 1 base and J lost 3 bases. Germline V CDR1 and CDR2: SGHAT, FQNNGV. CDR3 in amino acids: CASSLGGGYEQYF. In DNA, the CDR3 is TGTGCCAGCAGCTTAGGGGGGGGCTACGAGCAGTACTTC.

This chain uses TRBV7-9 with TRBJ1-4; tentatively, D is TRBD1 (6 bases). The V gene's germline CDR1 is SEHNR and CDR2 FQNEAQ (reference sequence). The V and J ends lost 6 bases and 4 bases respectively, with 15 bases between them. This CDR3 is 15 amino acids long. For the CDR3, the DNA is TGTGCCAGCAGTTCACTCGGAGGGGGTAATGAAAAACTGTTTTTT. This sequence encodes CASSSLGGGNEKLFF.

The gene calls are TRBV6-5 and TRBJ2-7; a weak D match, TRBD2 (6 bases). V was trimmed by 6 bases and J by 0 bases, leaving 15 bases between them. The CDR3 runs to 15 residues. Germline V gives CDR1 MNHEY, CDR2 SVGAGI. CDR3 amino acids: CASREAGTASYEQYF. Written as DNA, the CDR3 is TGTGCCAGCAGAGAGGCGGGGACGGCCTCCTACGAGCAGTACTTC.

This clone was detected once. The chain employs TRBV30 and TRBJ2-7; D remains unclear. The CDR3 covers 13 residues. V lost 4 bases, J lost 3 bases, and 13 bases lay in between. Per the germline V gene, CDR1 is GTSNPN and CDR2 is SVGIG (reference sequence). This chain's CDR3 is CAWTAGEYYEQYF. The CDR3 nucleotides are TGTGCCTGGACTGCTGGAGAATACTACGAGCAGTACTTC. Full variable domain (outside the CDR3, taken from reference TRBV30 and TRBJ2-7): SQTIHQWPATLVQPVGSPLSLECTVEGTSNPNLYWYRQAAGRGLQLLFYSVGIGQISSEVPQNLSASRPQDRQFILSSKKLLLSDSGFYLCAWTAGEYYEQYFGPGTRLTVT.

The chain uses TRBV18 and TRBJ2-3; D gene unclear. CDR1 and CDR2 from the germline V gene are KGHSH and LQKENI. The CDR3 contains 17 residues. V gave up 5 bases and J gave up 0 bases, with 18 bases separating them. CDR3 amino acids: CASSYQHSVTSTDTQYF. The CDR3 bases are TGTGCCAGCTCATACCAACACTCGGTAACTAGCACAGATACGCAGTATTTT.

The chain employs TRBV12-5 and TRBJ2-2, with D possibly being TRBD1 or TRBD2 (6 bases each). Trimming stripped 0 bases from V and 3 bases from J, with 29 bases between. The germline V gene encodes CDR1 LGHNT and CDR2 FRNRAP. The CDR3 has 22 residues. CDR3 loop: CASGLVPKQGGPGAVHTGELFF. The CDR3 DNA follows: TGTGCTAGTGGTTTGGTACCCAAACAAGGGGGGCCCGGGGCTGTGCACACCGGGGAGCTGTTTTTT.

This chain joins TRBV5-1 and TRBJ2-5; TRBD2 aligns across 7 bases. Germline lookup yields CDR1 SGHRS and CDR2 YFSETQ. The CDR3 length is 13 residues. The V gene end was trimmed by 4 bases and the J gene end by 5 bases; junction bases not matched to a gene: 5. CDR3 protein: CASSTLGGETQYF. The CDR3 coding sequence is TGCGCCAGCAGCACCTTGGGGGGGGAGACCCAGTACTTC.

The chain recombines TRBV10-2 with TRBJ2-1; TRBD2 aligns across 8 bases. Germline loops: CDR1 WSHSY, CDR2 SAAADI. CDR3 length: 16 residues. V was clipped by 8 bases and J by 0 bases; unmatched bases: 9. CDR3 DNA: TGCGCCAGCGTGGGAATAGCGGGGCACTCCTACAATGAGCAGTTCTTC. Translated: CASVGIAGHSYNEQFF.

The V and J genes are TRBV5-1 and TRBJ2-1, with a tentative D call TRBD2 (7 bases). V lost 0 bases, J lost 6 bases, and 16 bases lay in between. The length of the CDR3 is 16 residues. The germline CDR1 and CDR2 sequences are SGHRS and YFSETQ. DNA for the CDR3: TGCGCCAGCAGCTTGGAATCACAGGGAGGGAGCAATGAGCAGTTCTTC. Translating it yields CASSLESQGGSNEQFF. Based on the CDR3 plus reference TRBV5-1 and TRBJ2-1, the full variable domain is KAGVTQTPRYLIKTRGQQVTLSCSPISGHRSVSWYQQTPGQGLQFLFEYFSETQRNKGNFPGRFSGRQFSNSRSEMNVSTLELGDSALYLCASSLESQGGSNEQFFGPGTRLTVL.

The chain employs TRBV4-2 and TRBJ2-7; tentatively, D is TRBD2 (7 bases). The CDR3 runs to 14 residues. Per germline, CDR1 LGHNA and CDR2 YNFKEQ. The V end lost 2 bases, the J end lost 1 base, and 9 bases lay between the germline ends. As DNA, the CDR3 is TGTGCCAGCAGCCAAAGGGGGGGTTCCTACGAGCAGTACTTC. Protein: CASSQRGGSYEQYF.